Shown below are 4 T cell receptor beta chains from a single sample sequenced in a study of beta chain features in type 1 diabetes. Study-wide findings and caveats: TCRB CDR3s were moderately but significantly shorter in Type 1 diabetes patients in all four CD4+ subsets.

Expressed TCRB transcripts were sequenced, since all the RNA that had been isolated was reverse transcribed. TCRdb's copy holds only in-frame clones and misses some; the assay was immunoSEQ multiplex PCR. This table holds about 170,000 clones, 7% to 9% found once. For these TCRs, the target antigens are not known. The material sequenced was central memory CD4+ T cells from blood. The receptor set was obtained from a man between 18 and 29 years old with type 1 diabetes.

The DNA for the CDR3 is TGTGCCAGCAGTTACTCTGCAGGAATCGAGAGTACTGAAGCTTTCTTT. Translated: CASSYSAGIESTEAFF. J is TRBJ1-1 and V is TRBV6-5; D ambiguous. Germline V gene sequence: CDR1 MNHEY, CDR2 SVGAGI. The CDR3 length is 16 residues. Trimming stripped 0 bases from V and 5 bases from J, with 16 bases between.

The chain has TRBV5-1 and TRBJ2-7; 8 positions agree with TRBD2. Germline V CDR1 and CDR2: SGHRS, YFSETQ. CDR3 length: 19 residues. The V and J ends lost 1 base and 3 bases, in that order; junction bases with no gene match: 18. CDR3 nucleotide sequence: TGCGCCAGCAGCTTGCTCGGACCAAAGAATAGCGGGGCCAGCTACGAGCAGTACTTC. Encoded protein: CASSLLGPKNSGASYEQYF. Filled out from reference TRBV5-1 and TRBJ2-7, the complete variable domain reads KAGVTQTPRYLIKTRGQQVTLSCSPISGHRSVSWYQQTPGQGLQFLFEYFSETQRNKGNFPGRFSGRQFSNSRSEMNVSTLELGDSALYLCASSLLGPKNSGASYEQYFGPGTRLTVT.

J is TRBJ2-7 and V is TRBV13, with TRBD1 as a possible D gene (6 bases). This CDR3 region has 13 residues. Deletions cut 1 base from V and 6 bases from J, with 10 bases between. Germline V gene sequence: CDR1 PRHDT, CDR2 FYEKMQ (reference sequence). CDR3 nucleotide sequence: TGTGCCAGCAGCTTAGACAGGGTAGGCGAGCAGTACTTC. This codes for CASSLDRVGEQYF.

This clone has more than one count but fewer than ten. J is TRBJ2-3 and V is TRBV5-4; no firm D call. The CDR3 sequence is 15 residues long. The V gene's germline CDR1 is SGHNT and CDR2 YYREEE (reference sequence). Trimming left V 0 bases short and J 0 bases short, with 8 bases between. The CDR3 here is CASSLDSRSTDTQYF. The CDR3 DNA reads as TGTGCCAGCAGCTTGGACAGTCGGAGCACAGATACGCAGTATTTT.